This TCR beta chain emerged from a study of T cells in Graves' hyperthyroidism and ophthalmopathy. Findings of the study overall: Ophthalmopathy cases were set apart from stable hyperthyroidism by a 13 V-J model.

This clonotype was found many times. Its antigen is still unknown. The germline V gene encodes CDR1 DFQATT and CDR2 SNEGSKA (reference sequence). The junction had 10 bases not matched to a gene; V was cut back by 0 bases and J by 6 bases. The CDR3 is made up of 16 amino acids. Regions amplified from RNA transcripts were the TCR beta CDR3 regions. The HTBI primer set was used in a first-round RT-PCR of the TCR CDR3. TCRdb recomputed calls from the multiplex PCR reads with MiXCR, one row per CDR3 protein. The table includes a few hundred thousand distinct CDR3 sequences, about a sixth detected once. The specimen was blood. The rearrangement joins TRBV20-1 to TRBJ2-3; 9 positions match TRBD2. The sequence was obtained from a woman younger than 30 with Graves' hyperthyroidism that later progressed to Graves' ophthalmopathy. CDR3: CSARDLAGSGSDTQYF. The CDR3 bases are TGCAGTGCTAGAGATCTAGCGGGATCGGGGTCGGATACGCAGTATTTT.